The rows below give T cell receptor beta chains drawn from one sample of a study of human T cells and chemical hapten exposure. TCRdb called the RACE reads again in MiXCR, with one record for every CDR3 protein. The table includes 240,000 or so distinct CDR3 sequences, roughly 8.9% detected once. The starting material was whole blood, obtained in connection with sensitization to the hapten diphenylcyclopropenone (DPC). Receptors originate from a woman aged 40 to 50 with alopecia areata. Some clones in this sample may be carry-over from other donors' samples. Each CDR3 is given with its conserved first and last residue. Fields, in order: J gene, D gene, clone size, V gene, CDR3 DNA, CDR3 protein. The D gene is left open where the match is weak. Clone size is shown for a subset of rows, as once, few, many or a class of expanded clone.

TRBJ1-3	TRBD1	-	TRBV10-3	TGTGGCATCAGTGAGCCGGACAGGGGGCTTGGAAACACCATATATTTT	CGISEPDRGLGNTIYF
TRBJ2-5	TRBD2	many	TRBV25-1	TGTGCCAGCGGCCTTTCGGGACTAGCGGTCCAAGAGACCCAGTACTTC	CASGLSGLAVQETQYF
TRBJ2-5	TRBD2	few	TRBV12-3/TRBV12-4	TGTGCCAGCAGTGTCTCAGCGGGAGTAGGGACCCAGTACTTC	CASSVSAGVGTQYF
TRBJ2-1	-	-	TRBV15	TGTGCCACCAGCAGAGTAAGCGAGGGGGGGAATGAGCAGTTCTTC	CATSRVSEGGNEQFF
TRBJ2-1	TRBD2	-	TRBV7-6	TGTGCCAGCAGCTTAGGGCGGGAGATCAATGAGCAGTTCTTC	CASSLGREINEQFF
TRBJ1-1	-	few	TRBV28	TGTGCCAGCAGCCTAGGTGGACAGTGGCGGACTGAAGCTTTCTTT	CASSLGGQWRTEAFF
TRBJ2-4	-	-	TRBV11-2	TGTGCCAGCAGCTCAGGCCCCAAAAACATTCAGTACTTC	CASSSGPKNIQYF
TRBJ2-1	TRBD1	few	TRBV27	TGTGCCAGCAGAGTACAGGGGAGCTCCTACAATGAGCAGTTCTTC	CASRVQGSSYNEQFF
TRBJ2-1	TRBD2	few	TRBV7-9	TGTGCCAGCAGCTTAGTAGCGGGAGTATCTGAGCAGTTCTTC	CASSLVAGVSEQFF
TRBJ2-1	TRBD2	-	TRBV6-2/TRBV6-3	TGTGCCAGCAGTTACTCGAGCGGGAGGGAACAGTTCTTC	CASSYSSGREQFF
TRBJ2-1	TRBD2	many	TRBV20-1	TGCAGTGCTAGGCCCCCACTAGCGGGATTAAGCAATGAGCAGTTCTTC	CSARPPLAGLSNEQFF
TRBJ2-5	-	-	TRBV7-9	TGTGCCAGCAGCTTAATGGGGCAGGGAATAGAGACCCAGTACTTC	CASSLMGQGIETQYF
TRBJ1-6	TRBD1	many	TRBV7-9	TGTGCCAGCAGCCCCATCGACAGGGCTCGAAATTCACCCCTCCACTTT	CASSPIDRARNSPLHF
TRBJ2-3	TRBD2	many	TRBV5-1	TGCGCCAGCAGCAGAACTAGCGGATTCACAGATACGCAGTATTTT	CASSRTSGFTDTQYF
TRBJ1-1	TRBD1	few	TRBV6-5	TGTGCCAGCGAGCAGATAGACAGGGGGCAAGCTTTCTTT	CASEQIDRGQAFF
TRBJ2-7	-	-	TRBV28	TGTGCCACCCGGGAGCAGGGCTCCTACGAGCAGTACTTC	CATREQGSYEQYF
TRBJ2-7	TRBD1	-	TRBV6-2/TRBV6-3	TGTGCCAGCAGTCCCGGGACAGGACTTCCCTACGAGCAGTACTTC	CASSPGTGLPYEQYF
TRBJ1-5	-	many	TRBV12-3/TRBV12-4	TGTGCCAGCCGACGTAGCAATCAGCCCCAGCATTTT	CASRRSNQPQHF
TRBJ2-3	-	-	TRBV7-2	TGTGCCAGCAGCTTAGCAGGACAGCGGGCGGGGGCAGATACGCAGTATTTT	CASSLAGQRAGADTQYF
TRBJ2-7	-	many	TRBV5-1	TGCGCCAGCAGCTTAGACCATTACGAGCAGTACTTC	CASSLDHYEQYF